The entry below gives a single T cell receptor (beta chain) sequence along with its context. The record originates from a study of T cells after yellow fever vaccination. The CDR3 totals 14 residues. Germline CDR1 SGHTA, CDR2 FQGNSA. Trimming took 4 bases from V and 6 from J, leaving 13 bases between them. TCRdb independently ran MiXCR on the 5' RACE reads; one entry per CDR3 protein. This sample yields 450,000 to 650,000 distinct CDR3 sequences, of which roughly 13% are seen a single time; over 12% belongs to the top ten. This specimen was PBMCs, taken on the day of the yellow fever booster vaccination. The TCR was taken from a man aged 25 to 40 who received the YFV17D yellow fever vaccine. V and J are TRBV7-2 and TRBJ2-1; TRBD2 might be the D (5 bases). The DNA for the CDR3 is TGTGCCAGCAGCTCTAGGAGAGGGTCCAATGAGCAGTTCTTC. Translation: CASSSRRGSNEQFF. Looking up the rest from reference TRBV7-2 and TRBJ2-1 gives the full variable domain: GAGVSQSPSNKVTEKGKDVELRCDPISGHTALYWYRQSLGQGLEFLIYFQGNSAPDKSGLPSDRFSAERTGGSVSTLTIQRTQQEDSAVYLCASSSRRGSNEQFFGPGTRLTVL.